This T cell receptor beta chain was obtained from a study of T cell clones after liver transplantation. Study summary: As an antigen-independent comparator, third-party-reactive TCRbeta sequences came from pre-transplant mixed lymphocyte reactions.

Some clones are missing from TCRdb's copy, which holds only in-frame ones; the method was immunoSEQ multiplex PCR. The sample carries around 19,000 clones, roughly 88% recorded once. Per the germline V gene, CDR1 is SGDLS and CDR2 is YYNGEE. The germline V and J ends were trimmed by 0 bases and 3 bases, with 14 bases remaining between them. The CDR3 has 16 amino acids. This clone was counted a few times. The sample here was CD8+ T cells from blood, taken before liver transplant. This TCR derives from a human donor who received a liver transplant. The J gene is TRBJ2-3, the V gene TRBV9; D possibly matches TRBD1 or TRBD2 (5 bases each). CDR3 nucleotide sequence: TGTGCCAGCAGCGTAGGGACGACTGAGGGGACAGATACGCAGTATTTT. Translation gives CASSVGTTEGTDTQYF.